This T cell receptor (beta chain) was recorded in a study of blood T cell repertoires in COVID-19. The overall study: T cells, B-cell-depleted T cells, or PBMCs supplied cDNA or gDNA.

Germline V CDR1 and CDR2: SGHRS, YFSETQ. V was clipped by 0 bases and J by 6 bases, with 14 bases between them. The CDR3 runs 15 residues. One Seattle source followed patients from active infection through their disease course. Authors' methods: For nucleated cells, counts were estimated from reference gene primer amplification. This table comes from immunoSEQ multiplex PCR, and its TCRdb copy is limited to in-frame clones, with some not included. The DNA gave D and trimming, while V, J and clone size come from that table. This table has hundreds of thousands of clones, about 94% appearing once. Specimen: peripheral blood. The clonotype originates from a man between 60 and 70 years old with COVID-19, enrolled during active disease. V is TRBV5-1 and J is TRBJ2-3; a weak D match, TRBD2 (6 bases). The CDR3 DNA sequence: TGCGCCAGCAGCTTGGGTTACGGGACTTCGGATACGCAGTATTTT. It yields the protein CASSLGYGTSDTQYF.